This T cell receptor (beta chain) was profiled in a study of blood T cell repertoires in COVID-19. Study information: PBMCs, B-cell-depleted T cells, or T cells provided the cDNA or gDNA that made up the material.

Original processing methods: Cell counts per sample came from amplifying reference gene primers. Clones were read by immunoSEQ multiplex PCR, and TCRdb kept only the in-frame ones, dropping some. The DNA gave D and trimming, while V, J and clone size come from that table. This sample carries roughly 500,000 clones, approximately 88% of them seen once, and the ten largest clones take 1.8%. Recovered participants had two consecutive negative NP/OP PCR tests, healthcare professional clearance, or symptom resolution. The CDR3 has 18 residues. This clonotype originated in a middle-aged woman who had recovered from COVID-19. The sequencing input was PBMCs or T cells enriched from blood (not recorded which). V is TRBV12-2 and J is TRBJ1-1. TRBV12-2 corresponds to a pseudogene. The CDR3 DNA sequence: TGTGCAAGTCGCTTAGTAGGAGGGATGCGAAACGTGAACACTGAAGCTTTCTTT. It specifies CASRLVGGMRNVNTEAFF.